This T cell receptor (beta chain) was sequenced for a study of T cells in localized non-small cell lung cancer. Study-wide findings and caveats: A denser population of T cells in blood accompanied longer overall survival. Uninvolved nearby lung showed the greatest T cell clonality, exceeding that found in tumor. Adjacent lung exhibited a median of approximately 59 among the 100 most abundant tumor clones. Heterogeneity cannot be ruled out, as sequencing used one tumor region only.

Germline loops: CDR1 SGHTS, CDR2 YDEGEE. This CDR3 comprises 15 residues. The V gene lost 3 bases and the J gene lost 5 bases, with 15 bases spanning the gap. As to this clone: Antigen: not known.

TCRdb keeps only in-frame clones here, not all; method: immunoSEQ multiplex PCR. The sample carries about 18,000 clones, approximately 80% recorded once. The receptor's source is a female donor over 55 with stage I lung adenocarcinoma. The chain combines TRBV5-8 with TRBJ1-5, with D possibly matching TRBD1 (5 bases). The sample in question was peripheral blood, obtained before any cancer treatment. The CDR3 spells CASSSGTQRDQPQHF. CDR3 bases: TGTGCCAGCAGCTCCGGGACTCAGCGAGATCAGCCCCAGCATTTT.